Listed below are T cell receptor beta chains from one sample, sequenced in a study of T cell responses to AZD1222 COVID-19 vaccine. TCRdb's table, derived via immunoSEQ multiplex PCR, lists solely in-frame clones and lacks some. This table holds around 70,000 clones, roughly 85% found once. Sequencing was performed on peripheral blood, taken on day 0 of AZD1222 vaccination. These receptors all come from an adult in good health. CDR3s include the opening cysteine and the closing phenylalanine or tryptophan. The D gene is left open where the match is weak. Rows give clone size only sometimes, using once, few, many, or a class for an expanded clone.

v_gene	d_gene	abundance	j_gene	CDR3aa	CDR3nt
TRBV27	-	-	TRBJ1-4	CASSLLRGGEKLFF	TGTGCCAGCAGCCTTCTCCGAGGGGGTGAAAAACTGTTTTTT
TRBV3-1/TRBV3-2	-	-	TRBJ1-5	CASSQWGQPQHF	TGTGCCAGCAGCCAATGGGGTCAGCCCCAGCATTTT
TRBV6-5	-	-	TRBJ1-1	CASSYSGSQGATEAFF	TGTGCCAGCAGTTACTCGGGTTCCCAGGGTGCCACTGAAGCTTTCTTT
TRBV25-1	TRBD1	few	TRBJ1-6	CASSEWRDSNSPLHF	TGTGCCAGCAGTGAATGGAGGGACAGTAATTCACCCCTCCACTTT
TRBV11-3	TRBD1	-	TRBJ2-5	CASSDKSGQPGQETQYF	TGTGCCAGCAGTGATAAATCGGGACAGCCGGGCCAAGAGACCCAGTACTTC
TRBV4-1	-	-	TRBJ2-3	CASSQPWGALLSTDTQYF	TGCGCCAGCAGCCAACCTTGGGGGGCCCTCCTTAGCACAGATACGCAGTATTTT
TRBV5-6	-	-	TRBJ1-2	CASSLVIGQSGRYGYTF	TGTGCCAGCAGCTTGGTAATAGGCCAATCTGGAAGGTATGGCTACACCTTC
TRBV6-6	-	-	TRBJ1-2	CASTPGPLAGGYTF	TGTGCCAGCACTCCGGGCCCCTTGGCTGGTGGCTACACCTTC
TRBV6-5	TRBD1	-	TRBJ1-5	CATQGGMGNQPQHF	TGTGCCACCCAGGGGGGTATGGGCAATCAGCCCCAGCATTTT
TRBV5-1	-	-	TRBJ1-2	CASSPGGGQGYGYTF	TGCGCCAGCAGCCCCGGGGGGGGCCAGGGCTATGGCTACACCTTC
TRBV6-2/TRBV6-3	TRBD1	-	TRBJ2-7	CASSYFGQGLAYEQYF	TGTGCCAGCAGTTACTTTGGACAGGGCCTAGCCTACGAGCAGTACTTC
TRBV13	-	-	TRBJ2-1	CASSLASRNEQFF	TGTGCCAGCAGCTTAGCCAGTCGGAATGAGCAGTTCTTC
TRBV18	-	-	TRBJ1-1	CASSQGRLNTEAFF	TGTGCCAGCTCACAGGGACGGTTGAACACTGAAGCTTTCTTT
TRBV9	TRBD1	-	TRBJ1-1	CASSFLDRGGTEAFF	TGTGCCAGCAGCTTTCTTGACAGGGGTGGCACTGAAGCTTTCTTT
TRBV19	-	-	TRBJ1-1	CASSSQGKAFF	TGTGCCAGTAGTTCCCAGGGTAAAGCTTTCTTT
TRBV5-1	-	-	TRBJ2-2	CASSLDTRGTGELFF	TGCGCCAGCAGCTTAGATACAAGGGGCACCGGGGAGCTGTTTTTT
TRBV27	TRBD2	-	TRBJ2-7	CASSRTGGSYEQYF	TGTGCCAGCAGTCGGACGGGGGGCTCCTACGAGCAGTACTTC
TRBV11-2	-	-	TRBJ2-6	CASVMGRLTGANVLTF	TGTGCCAGTGTTATGGGAAGACTAACTGGGGCCAACGTCCTGACTTTC
TRBV6-2/TRBV6-3	-	few	TRBJ1-5	CASSYPHFYSNQPQHF	TGTGCCAGCAGTTACCCTCACTTCTATAGCAATCAGCCCCAGCATTTT
TRBV24-1	-	-	TRBJ1-2	CATWDPRHGYTF	TGTGCCACATGGGACCCGCGGCATGGCTACACCTTC
TRBV10-1	-	-	TRBJ2-7	CASSESGDEQYF	TGCGCCAGCAGTGAGTCAGGGGACGAGCAGTACTTC
TRBV12-3/TRBV12-4	-	-	TRBJ1-1	CASSSGWNTEAFF	TGTGCCAGCAGTTCCGGGTGGAACACTGAAGCTTTCTTT
TRBV12-5	-	-	TRBJ2-7	CASGLAVGAAYEQYF	TGTGCTAGTGGTTTGGCCGTCGGGGCCGCCTACGAGCAGTACTTC
TRBV23-1	TRBD1	few	TRBJ1-3	CASSLGGQVSGNTIYF	TGCGCCAGCAGTCTAGGGGGACAGGTCTCTGGAAACACCATATATTTT
TRBV4-1	TRBD1	-	TRBJ2-1	CASSPRQGAGYNEQFF	TGCGCCAGCAGCCCCCGACAGGGAGCTGGGTACAATGAGCAGTTCTTC
TRBV9	-	-	TRBJ2-1	CASSAASGGYNEQFF	TGTGCCAGCAGCGCTGCGAGCGGCGGCTACAATGAGCAGTTCTTC
TRBV10-3	-	-	TRBJ1-5	CAISGGGEGQPQHF	TGTGCCATCAGCGGAGGGGGAGAGGGGCAGCCCCAGCATTTT
TRBV5-1	-	-	TRBJ1-1	CASSLLGAGDTEAFF	TGCGCCAGCAGCTTACTCGGGGCTGGAGACACTGAAGCTTTCTTT
TRBV6-5	-	-	TRBJ1-1	CASSYGAANTEAFF	TGTGCCAGCAGTTACGGGGCAGCTAACACTGAAGCTTTCTTT